This TCR beta chain was obtained from a study of shared T cell receptors in the human thymus (dated by TCRdb to the early 2020s). Concerning the study at large: The study examined how self-reactive, shared T-cell receptor alpha chains are generated in the human thymus.

From V the trimming removes 4 bases and from J it removes 3 bases, while the gene matches leave 3 bases of the junction unaccounted for. The CDR3 starts with the cysteine, ends with the phenylalanine, and has 16 residues. The entry retains the CDR3 DNA only, 48 bases that are in frame from base 1. As encoded in the germline V gene (reference sequence), CDR1 is LNHDA while CDR2 is SQIVND. Library prep was done by the immunoSEQ multiplex PCR assay. TCRdb provides this immuneACCESS table in a form limited to in-frame rearrangements. Some clones are lacking; in checked studies, under half of them reflect an unresolved V gene, and why the rest are absent is not known. For this sample the table gives hundreds of thousands of clones, of which around 87% were detected only once. The ten largest clones add up to about 0.01% of the sample. Note on this clone: Its antigen is not yet known. The input lacks base qualities; no much larger clone sits a single base away.

This sample was shared with a second study, whose subject was human thymus T cells. As the second publication notes: In Finland, the donors were immunologically healthy infants who were having open corrective cardiac surgery for congenital heart defects. Thymus tissue was obtained as surgical resects removed during corrective cardiac surgery. Usage of V and J gene segments appeared to be biased in both the thymic and the peripheral blood repertoires. Highly overlapping thymic TCR repertoires among unrelated individuals were reported in the related research. TCR alpha and beta repertoires from roughly 8 infant thymus samples and a few related peripheral blood samples were characterized in the study. Donor ages ranged from roughly 6 to 250 days, and the cohort comprised roughly 6 male and two female infants. Thymocytes were mechanically released from the tissue and were stored as pellets of 10-30 million cells at -70 degrees C. A QIAsymphony instrument was used to extract genomic DNA from frozen cell pellets. The immunoSEQ multiplex PCR assay was used to amplify the TCRB and TCRAD loci from a standardized quantity of quality-controlled genomic DNA. The V(D)J region was spanned by amplicons of a length sufficient to cover the CDR3 and to identify V and J genes. The commercial immunoSEQ service was used to sequence amplicons on an Illumina platform. Primer bias and sequencing errors were corrected using previously described methods, and TCRAD and TCRB definitions followed the IMGT database. Analysis of the repertoires was done with immunoSEQ Analyzer 3.0 and VDJTools and included basic statistics, V/J segment usage, diversity estimates, rarefaction and pairwise overlap. To estimate diversity, the Chao1, ChaoE, Efron-Thisted, Shannon and inverse Simpson indices were applied, and diversity was also estimated on datasets down-sampled to the smallest sample. Repertoire overlap was determined by strict matching of CDR3 nucleotide sequence, V gene and J gene, and Jaccard-based multidimensional scaling clustering was applied. On average, thymus samples yielded 750,000 to 1,000,000 unique TCRB clonotypes, whereas blood samples yielded some 92,000.

This chain joins TRBV19 to TRBJ2-3, with 14 middle bases fitting TRBD2. The clonotype was recovered from a boy younger than two with a congenital heart defect. Donor details come from another sample of the same person, matched by shared clones. Sequenced: thymocytes. CDR3 sequence: CASSTRTSGRTDTQYF. The DNA reads as follows: TGTGCCAGTAGTACTCGGACTAGCGGGAGGACAGATACGCAGTATTTT. Outside the CDR3, residues come from the reference TRBV19 and TRBJ2-3 proteins, so the full variable domain is: DGGITQSPKYLFRKEGQNVTLSCEQNLNHDAMYWYRQDPGQGLRLIYYSQIVNDFQKGDIAEGYSVSREKKESFPLTVTSAQKNPTAFYLCASSTRTSGRTDTQYFGPGTRLTVL.